What follows are 5 T cell receptor beta chains derived from one specimen sequenced in a study of T-cell memory formation after mild COVID-19. TCRdb ran MiXCR on the 5' RACE reads and lists one entry per CDR3 protein. The sample has about 600,000 distinct CDR3 sequences; about 20% are singletons. Input material: PBMCs or a T cell subset sorted from them (not recorded which). The receptors here all came from an adult woman who had mild COVID-19 (a few samples of this study predate the infection). Cell type and time point are not known.

In its sample, this clonotype was seen a few times. The genes are TRBV9 and TRBJ2-7, with a possible D match to TRBD1 (5 bases). The CDR3 loop spans 15 amino acids. The germline V gene has CDR1 SGDLS and CDR2 YYNGEE. The ends were cut back, 2 bases at V and 0 bases at J, with 12 bases in the middle. The CDR3 spells CASSVDAGISYEQYF. CDR3 nucleotides: TGTGCCAGCAGCGTCGACGCAGGGATCTCCTACGAGCAGTACTTC.

The gene calls are TRBV11-2 and TRBJ2-3; 7 bases line up with TRBD2. Trimming at V came to 4 bases and at J to 5 bases, leaving 12 bases not matched to a gene. The CDR3 totals 16 residues. Germline values: CDR1 SGHAT, CDR2 FQNNGV. The CDR3 reads CASSWPSGYGEDTQYF. The CDR3 DNA reads as TGTGCCAGCAGCTGGCCTAGCGGATACGGGGAAGATACGCAGTATTTT.

This clonotype has only a few counts. The chain couples TRBV4-1 to TRBJ1-1, with D maybe TRBD1 (5 bases). Trimming pared 1 base from V and 3 bases from J, leaving 15 bases between. CDR3 length: 16 residues. In germline, CDR1 is MGHRA, CDR2 YSYEKL. CDR3 residues: CASSQGGRGGDTEAFF. DNA of the CDR3: TGCGCCAGCAGCCAAGGGGGAAGGGGTGGGGACACTGAAGCTTTCTTT.

The V call is TRBV25-1, the J call TRBJ2-7; 14 nucleotides match TRBD2. V was clipped by 4 bases and J by 0 bases; unmatched bases: 14. This CDR3 is built from 20 residues. Germline CDR1 reads MGHDK; CDR2 reads SYGVNS. CDR3 DNA sequence: TGTGCCAGCAGTGCCACCCCCGGGACTAGCGGGAGAAGACTCTCCTACGAGCAGTACTTC. It yields the protein CASSATPGTSGRRLSYEQYF.

The gene calls are TRBV7-9 and TRBJ1-5; unclear D gene. This CDR3 is built from 13 residues. V gave up 5 bases and J gave up 5 bases, with 10 bases separating them. Germline assignment: CDR1 SEHNR and CDR2 FQNEAQ (reference sequence). CDR3 in DNA: TGTGCCAGCAGCCGCGACGGAGATCAGCCCCAGCATTTT. Translated: CASSRDGDQPQHF. The complete variable domain, with remaining parts taken from reference TRBV7-9 and TRBJ1-5, reads DTGVSQNPRHKITKRGQNVTFRCDPISEHNRLYWYRQTLGQGPEFLTYFQNEAQLEKSRLLSDRFSAERPKGSFSTLEIQRTEQGDSAMYLCASSRDGDQPQHFGDGTRLSIL.